This TCR beta chain was recorded in a study of cytomegalovirus exposure and HLA in healthy donors. Assay used: immunoSEQ multiplex PCR; TCRdb lists only in-frame clones, some missing. The sample yields 100,000 or so clones, around 86% seen once. This clone was seen a handful of times. Its antigen remains unknown. Study observations and caveats: The study put under 200 TCR beta chains on its list as cytomegalovirus-associated.

Germline V gene sequence: CDR1 SQVTM, CDR2 ANQGSEA. The CDR3 has 11 amino acids. Trimming shortened V by 6 bases and J by 5 bases, and 7 bases separated the two germline ends. The sequence was obtained from a woman aged 18-29 years in good health and CMV-seropositive. The chain recombines TRBV29-1 with TRBJ1-4; D gene ambiguous. Source material: PBMCs. CDR3 loop: CSVTFNEKLFF. The CDR3 region has the DNA TGCAGCGTCACATTCAATGAAAAACTGTTTTTT.